What follows are 21 T cell receptor beta chains derived from one specimen sequenced in a study of T cell responses to AZD1222 COVID-19 vaccine. TCRdb keeps only in-frame clones here, not all; method: immunoSEQ multiplex PCR. The sample records about 120,000 clones, about 93% being singletons. Material: peripheral blood, obtained 28 days after the second AZD1222 dose. The receptor source for this set is an adult who received the AZD1222 COVID-19 vaccine.

The rearrangement links TRBV10-1 to TRBJ2-2; 7 bases are shared with TRBD1. Unmatched junction bases numbered 9, after V lost 3 bases and J lost 2 bases. The germline V gene encodes CDR1 WNHNN and CDR2 SYGVQD (reference sequence). The CDR3 extends over 17 amino acids. The CDR3 is CASSELRQGRNTGELFF. DNA of the CDR3: TGCGCCAGCAGTGAACTCCGACAGGGCCGAAACACCGGGGAGCTGTTTTTT.

This clone appeared once. The V and J genes are TRBV7-2 and TRBJ1-5; D remains ambiguous. V shed 5 bases and J shed 0 bases, with 11 bases lying between them. Per germline, CDR1 SGHTA and CDR2 FQGNSA. The CDR3 totals 15 residues. CDR3 in amino acids: CASSDRAYSNQPQHF. The CDR3 nucleotides read TGTGCCAGCAGCGACCGGGCCTATAGCAATCAGCCCCAGCATTTT.

The V and J genes are TRBV9 and TRBJ2-7, with D unresolved. CDR1 and CDR2 from the germline V gene are SGDLS and YYNGEE. The V end was cut by 0 bases, the J end by 2 bases, with 15 bases between. The CDR3 totals 16 residues. For the CDR3, the DNA is TGTGCCAGCAGCGTAGGGTCGGGCTCCCGGGCCTACGAGCAGTACTTC. This codes for CASSVGSGSRAYEQYF. Based on the CDR3 plus reference TRBV9 and TRBJ2-7, the full variable domain is DSGVTQTPKHLITATGQRVTLRCSPRSGDLSVYWYQQSLDQGLQFLIQYYNGEERAKGNILERFSAQQFPDLHSELNLSSLELGDSALYFCASSVGSGSRAYEQYFGPGTRLTVT.

The chain employs TRBV19 and TRBJ2-3; 11 bases line up with TRBD2. CDR1 is LNHDA, CDR2 SQIVND, per germline (reference sequence). With 0 bases clipped from V and 2 bases from J, the junction kept 7 bases outside the gene matches. The CDR3 is made up of 18 amino acids. The CDR3 nucleotides read TGTGCCAGTAGTATAGACCTCTCGACTAGCGGGATCACAGATACGCAGTATTTT. Translation: CASSIDLSTSGITDTQYF. Using reference TRBV19 and TRBJ2-3 for the parts outside the CDR3, the full variable domain is DGGITQSPKYLFRKEGQNVTLSCEQNLNHDAMYWYRQDPGQGLRLIYYSQIVNDFQKGDIAEGYSVSREKKESFPLTVTSAQKNPTAFYLCASSIDLSTSGITDTQYFGPGTRLTVL.

In its sample, this clone was seen a few times. This chain connects TRBV6-5 to TRBJ1-2; possible D gene TRBD1, 5 bases. The CDR3 has 13 residues. Germline V gene sequence: CDR1 MNHEY, CDR2 SVGAGI. V lost 5 bases and J 5 bases, leaving 12 bases between the germline ends. CDR3 bases: TGTGCCAGCAGTACTGGACAACTTTATGGCTACACCTTC. Its protein is CASSTGQLYGYTF.

This chain joins TRBV4-3 and TRBJ1-1, with D possibly TRBD1 on 6 matching bases. CDR1 and CDR2 (germline): LGHNA, YSLEER. This CDR3 has 14 amino acids. The V and J ends lost 5 bases and 3 bases respectively, with 13 bases between them. This CDR3 is CASSLQGEHTEAFF. The CDR3 DNA reads as TGCGCCAGCAGCTTACAGGGTGAGCACACTGAAGCTTTCTTT.

The rearrangement uses TRBV6-2 or TRBV6-3 and TRBJ1-2, with 8 bases that match TRBD1. Germline CDR1 reads MNHEY; CDR2 reads SVGEGT. The CDR3 loop spans 15 amino acids. Trimming at V came to 5 bases and at J to 3 bases, leaving 8 bases not matched to a gene. CDR3 DNA sequence: TGTGCCAGCAGTCGCGAGCAGGGGGCGGACTATGGCTACACCTTC. Its translation: CASSREQGADYGYTF.

This clone was recorded only once. The chain couples TRBV2 to TRBJ1-1; TRBD1 is a possible D gene (6 bases). Trimming removed 5 bases from V and 4 bases from J, with 17 bases in between. Germline loops: CDR1 SNHLY, CDR2 FYNNEI. The CDR3 runs to 15 residues. The CDR3 sequence is CASSPQGSVATEAFF. The CDR3, as DNA: TGTGCCAGCAGTCCTCAGGGGTCGGTCGCCACTGAAGCTTTCTTT. Variable domain in full (rest from reference TRBV2 and TRBJ1-1): EPEVTQTPSHQVTQMGQEVILRCVPISNHLYFYWYRQILGQKVEFLVSFYNNEISEKSEIFDDQFSVERPDGSNFTLKIRSTKLEDSAMYFCASSPQGSVATEAFFGQGTRLTVV.

The chain links TRBV2 to TRBJ2-2, with TRBD2 matching 9 bases. The CDR3 extends over 16 amino acids. V was clipped by 5 bases and J by 7 bases; unmatched bases: 11. Germline V gives CDR1 SNHLY, CDR2 FYNNEI. The CDR3 coding sequence is TGTGCCAGCAGTAAGAATGGCGGGAGGGCCGGCGGGGAGCTGTTTTTT. It is translated as CASSKNGGRAGGELFF.

The chain combines TRBV10-1 with TRBJ1-6; a weak D match, TRBD1 (5 bases). Germline CDR1 and CDR2: WNHNN and SYGVQD (reference sequence). This CDR3 contains 12 residues. Trimming took off 3 bases at V and 8 bases at J, with 5 bases between the two ends. CDR3 in DNA: TGCGCCAGCAGTGAAGGGGATTCACCCCTCCACTTT. Translated, it gives CASSEGDSPLHF.

The V and J genes are TRBV4-1 and TRBJ1-1; a weak D match, TRBD1 (5 bases). Germline CDR1 is MGHRA and CDR2 is YSYEKL. The length of the CDR3 is 14 residues. With 0 bases removed from V and 3 bases from J, the gap between germline ends came to 8 bases. CDR3 protein: CASSQEGEDTEAFF. In DNA form, the CDR3 reads TGCGCCAGCAGCCAAGAGGGGGAAGACACTGAAGCTTTCTTT.

The CDR3 reads CASSLTRGETQYF. CDR3 DNA: TGTGCCAGCAGTTTGACCAGGGGAGAGACCCAGTACTTC. The gene calls are TRBV27 and TRBJ2-5, with D perhaps TRBD1 (6 bases). V was shortened by 3 bases and J by 4 bases, with 9 bases between the two germline ends. The CDR3 is 13 amino acids. Germline V gene lookup returns CDR1 MNHEY and CDR2 SMNVEV (reference sequence).

The chain joins TRBV7-2 to TRBJ1-4; D perhaps matches TRBD1 (6 bases). The germline V and J ends were trimmed by 5 bases and 2 bases, with 12 bases remaining between them. Looked up from germline, CDR1 is SGHTA and CDR2 is FQGNSA. This CDR3 spans 15 amino acids. CDR3: CASSVQGRTNEKLFF. CDR3 bases: TGTGCCAGCAGCGTACAGGGTAGGACTAATGAAAAACTGTTTTTT.

The rearrangement uses TRBV5-1 and TRBJ1-1; 11 bases align to TRBD1. V shed 4 bases, J shed 6 bases, and the junction held 5 bases outside the gene matches. The CDR3 runs to 14 residues. Germline V lookup: CDR1 SGHRS, CDR2 YFSETQ. CDR3 DNA sequence: TGCGCCAGCAGCCATGGACAGGGGGCGGCTGAAGCTTTCTTT. Its translation is CASSHGQGAAEAFF.

The J gene is TRBJ2-2, the V gene TRBV5-6; perhaps TRBD2 as D (7 bases). Between the trimmed V and J ends, which lost 2 bases and 7 bases, there was a span of 18 bases. Germline V gene data show CDR1 as SGHDT and CDR2 as YYEEEE. The CDR3 has 16 amino acids. DNA for the CDR3: TGTGCCAGCAGCTTTTCGGGGGGCGCTTGGGACGGGGAGCTGTTTTTT. It codes for CASSFSGGAWDGELFF.

Only one count was recorded for this clone. The J gene is TRBJ2-7, the V gene TRBV6-1; D is uncertain. Deletions cut 1 base from V and 4 bases from J, with 8 bases between. The CDR3 sequence is 13 residues long. Germline assignment: CDR1 MNHNS and CDR2 SASEGT. The DNA for the CDR3 is TGTGCCAGCAGTGAAGGGGGTGTTTACGAGCAGTACTTC. Its protein product is CASSEGGVYEQYF.

This clone was observed a few times. The chain couples TRBV6-5 to TRBJ1-1; possibly TRBD1 for D (5 bases). V was trimmed by 5 bases and J by 7 bases, leaving 11 bases between them. Germline assignment: CDR1 MNHEY and CDR2 SVGAGI. The CDR3 loop spans 12 amino acids. CDR3 amino acids: CASSPPRGEAFF. The CDR3 nucleotides read TGTGCCAGCAGTCCCCCAAGGGGTGAAGCTTTCTTT.

V usage is TRBV5-1 and J usage is TRBJ2-1, with D possibly matching TRBD2 (6 bases). Trimming pared 2 bases from V and 4 bases from J, leaving 13 bases between. Germline-derived CDR1 and CDR2 are SGHRS and YFSETQ. The length of the CDR3 is 15 residues. The CDR3 loop reads CASSFSPSEYNEQFF. The DNA of the CDR3 is TGCGCCAGCAGCTTTTCACCTAGCGAGTACAATGAGCAGTTCTTC.

V and J are TRBV7-2 and TRBJ2-1, with TRBD2 identical over 8 bases. This CDR3 is built from 14 residues. V was pared by 6 bases and J by 3 bases, with 4 bases of the junction left unmatched. Germline lookup yields CDR1 SGHTA and CDR2 FQGNSA. CDR3 residues: CASRSGTSYNEQFF. The CDR3 DNA follows: TGTGCCAGCAGGAGTGGGACTAGCTACAATGAGCAGTTCTTC.

The chain carries TRBV5-1 and TRBJ1-4; 9 bases are shared with TRBD1. The CDR3 totals 15 residues. From germline, CDR1 is SGHRS and CDR2 YFSETQ. V shed 4 bases, J shed 7 bases, and the junction held 8 bases outside the gene matches. CDR3 in amino acids: CASSPRTGEGEKLFF. As DNA, the CDR3 is TGCGCCAGCAGCCCAAGGACAGGGGAAGGTGAAAAACTGTTTTTT.

The V gene is TRBV24-1, the J gene TRBJ2-6; TRBD1 matches at 8 bases. This CDR3 is built from 18 residues. CDR1 and CDR2 (germline): KGHDR, SFDVKD. Trimming cost V 4 bases and J 0 bases; bases outside gene matches: 7. The CDR3 loop reads CATSDQDRVYSGANVLTF. For the CDR3, the DNA is TGTGCCACCAGTGACCAGGACAGGGTTTACTCTGGGGCCAACGTCCTGACTTTC.